The 24 T cell receptor beta chains below were found in one sample sequenced in a study of T cell responses to AZD1222 COVID-19 vaccine. The assay was immunoSEQ multiplex PCR, and TCRdb's table has in-frame clones only and misses some. The sample holds 85,000 or so clones; about 86% are singletons and the top ten take 5.6%. The sample consisted of peripheral blood, taken 28 days after the second AZD1222 dose. The receptor source for this set is an adult who received the AZD1222 COVID-19 vaccine.

The rearrangement uses TRBV6-1 and TRBJ1-6; TRBD1 agrees at 11 bases. The CDR3 loop spans 15 amino acids. The junction had 8 bases not matched to a gene; V was cut back by 2 bases and J by 14 bases. Germline CDR1 and CDR2: MNHNS and SASEGT. CDR3 DNA sequence: TGTGCCAGCAGTGAATTGAGGGACAGGGGGTACGCCCTCCACTTT. Encoded protein: CASSELRDRGYALHF.

The V and J genes are TRBV11-2 and TRBJ1-1; 9 nucleotides agree with TRBD1. The CDR3 totals 17 residues. Germline-derived CDR1 and CDR2 are SGHAT and FQNNGV. With V trimmed by 1 base and J by 1 base, 7 bases remained unmatched. In DNA, the CDR3 is TGTGCCAGCAGCTTAGTGTCACAGGGGGCCTGGAACACTGAAGCTTTCTTT. Translating it yields CASSLVSQGAWNTEAFF.

This chain joins TRBV27 and TRBJ1-2, with D possibly TRBD1 on 5 matching bases. V lost 5 bases and J 3 bases, leaving 16 bases between the germline ends. The germline gives CDR1 MNHEY, CDR2 SMNVEV (reference sequence). CDR3 length: 15 residues. CDR3 nucleotide sequence: TGTGCCAGCAGTACCCCGGGACTCGGGGACTATGGCTACACCTTC. Encoded protein: CASSTPGLGDYGYTF.

V is TRBV4-1 and J is TRBJ1-6; no firm D call. Trimming removed 4 bases at V and 8 bases at J, with 18 bases between. There are 16 residues in the CDR3. Germline V CDR1 and CDR2: MGHRA, YSYEKL. The CDR3 protein is CASSLQGLIGYSPLHF. DNA for the CDR3: TGCGCCAGCAGCCTCCAAGGTCTGATCGGTTATTCACCCCTCCACTTT.

The chain carries TRBV15 and TRBJ2-1, with 9 bases identical to TRBD1. The CDR3 consists of 14 residues. Germline V gene sequence: CDR1 LNHNV, CDR2 YYDKDF (reference sequence). After removal of 3 bases from V and 9 bases from J, the junction contained 6 bases not matched to a gene. The DNA of the CDR3 is TGTGCCACCAGCAGTACAGGGGGCCGGGCTGAGCAGTTCTTC. Translation gives CATSSTGGRAEQFF. Full variable domain (missing parts from reference TRBV15 and TRBJ2-1): DAMVIQNPRYQVTQFGKPVTLSCSQTLNHNVMYWYQQKSSQAPKLLFHYYDKDFNNEADTPDNFQSRRPNTSFCFLDIRSPGLGDTAMYLCATSSTGGRAEQFFGPGTRLTVL.

This clone was seen a few times. The chain uses TRBV9 and TRBJ2-7, with 7 bases aligning to TRBD1. This CDR3 contains 15 residues. V shed 3 bases, J shed 0 bases, and the junction held 6 bases outside the gene matches. In germline, CDR1 is SGDLS, CDR2 YYNGEE. Here the CDR3 DNA reads TGTGCCAGCAGCGCCGTGGGGACAGCCTCCTACGAGCAGTACTTC. Protein sequence: CASSAVGTASYEQYF. Drawing the rest from reference TRBV9 and TRBJ2-7, the complete variable domain is DSGVTQTPKHLITATGQRVTLRCSPRSGDLSVYWYQQSLDQGLQFLIQYYNGEERAKGNILERFSAQQFPDLHSELNLSSLELGDSALYFCASSAVGTASYEQYFGPGTRLTVT.

In its sample, this clone was seen once. The gene calls are TRBV27 and TRBJ1-2; no firm D call. This CDR3 has 13 residues. Trimming left V 3 bases short and J 8 bases short, with 13 bases between. The germline gives CDR1 MNHEY, CDR2 SMNVEV (reference sequence). In nucleotides, the CDR3 is TGTGCCAGCAGTTTGAAAGGGCTAAGGGGCTACACCTTC. Encoded protein: CASSLKGLRGYTF.

This chain connects TRBV28 to TRBJ1-2; no reliable D call. The CDR3 covers 12 residues. The V end was cut by 8 bases, the J end by 4 bases, with 11 bases between. Per the germline V gene, CDR1 is MDHEN and CDR2 is SYDVKM. CDR3 residues: CASWLGSYGYTF. As DNA, the CDR3 is TGTGCCAGCTGGTTGGGGAGCTATGGCTACACCTTC.

V gene TRBV3-1 (or the pseudogene TRBV3-2) combines with J gene TRBJ1-1; 7 positions agree with TRBD1. The CDR3 runs 15 residues. The germline CDR1 and CDR2 sequences are LGHDT and YNNKEL (reference sequence). The ends lost 4 bases at V and 4 bases at J; junction bases unmatched: 9. CDR3 loop: CASSPDRAGFTEAFF. CDR3 nucleotide sequence: TGTGCCAGCAGCCCCGACAGGGCCGGTTTCACTGAAGCTTTCTTT.

This clone has just one count. The CDR3 region is CASSFGTGLGNTIYF. CDR3 sequence (DNA): TGCGCCAGCAGCTTCGGGACAGGGCTAGGAAACACCATATATTTT. This chain joins TRBV5-1 and TRBJ1-3; 9 bases agree with TRBD1. The CDR3 is made up of 15 amino acids. Germline CDR1 reads SGHRS; CDR2 reads YFSETQ. The J segment lost 4 bases and the V segment lost 2 bases, leaving 4 bases of the junction unmatched.

The chain joins TRBV19 to TRBJ1-5; 10 nucleotides match TRBD1. The CDR3 has 16 residues. The ends lost 5 bases at V and 1 base at J; junction bases unmatched: 5. Germline values: CDR1 LNHDA, CDR2 SQIVND (reference sequence). The CDR3 loop is CASSVTGGASNQPQHF. As DNA, the CDR3 is TGTGCCAGTAGTGTGACAGGGGGCGCGAGCAATCAGCCCCAGCATTTT. Supplemented by reference TRBV19 and TRBJ1-5, the full variable domain reads DGGITQSPKYLFRKEGQNVTLSCEQNLNHDAMYWYRQDPGQGLRLIYYSQIVNDFQKGDIAEGYSVSREKKESFPLTVTSAQKNPTAFYLCASSVTGGASNQPQHFGDGTRLSIL.

The DNA of the CDR3 is TGTGCCAGCAGCCAATCTAAGACAGGGACCTATGGCTACACCTTC. Residues: CASSQSKTGTYGYTF. The chain uses TRBV4-2 and TRBJ1-2, with TRBD1 matching over 7 bases. The CDR3 has 15 amino acids. With 2 bases clipped from V and 4 bases from J, the junction kept 7 bases outside the gene matches. Per germline, CDR1 LGHNA and CDR2 YNFKEQ.

The chain combines TRBV7-2 with TRBJ1-2, with a possible D match to TRBD1 (5 bases). The germline V and J ends were trimmed by 0 bases and 5 bases, with 16 bases remaining between them. Germline CDR1 reads SGHTA; CDR2 reads FQGNSA. The CDR3 is 16 residues long. The CDR3 DNA follows: TGTGCCAGCAGCTTAGCGGAGGGGTCGGCGGGTTATGGCTACACCTTC. This gives the protein CASSLAEGSAGYGYTF.

The chain links TRBV7-9 to TRBJ2-2, with D possibly matching TRBD2 (6 bases). CDR3 length: 14 amino acids. V lost 7 bases, J lost 7 bases, and 16 bases lay in between. Looked up from germline, CDR1 is SEHNR and CDR2 is FQNEAQ (reference sequence). CDR3 sequence reads: CASMVEGRSGELFF. DNA for the CDR3: TGTGCCAGCATGGTGGAGGGGCGTAGCGGGGAGCTGTTTTTT. The full variable domain, rest sourced from reference TRBV7-9 and TRBJ2-2, is DTGVSQNPRHKITKRGQNVTFRCDPISEHNRLYWYRQTLGQGPEFLTYFQNEAQLEKSRLLSDRFSAERPKGSFSTLEIQRTEQGDSAMYLCASMVEGRSGELFFGEGSRLTVL.

The chain recombines TRBV27 with TRBJ2-5, with 8 bases that match TRBD1. The CDR3 is made up of 14 amino acids. The germline gives CDR1 MNHEY, CDR2 SMNVEV (reference sequence). V was pared by 6 bases and J by 1 base, with 4 bases of the junction left unmatched. The CDR3 sequence: CASRTGGTQETQYF. The DNA for the CDR3 is TGTGCCAGCAGAACAGGGGGTACCCAAGAGACCCAGTACTTC.

The chain is built from TRBV5-1 and TRBJ2-7; TRBD1 is a possible D gene (6 bases). The V gene lost 0 bases and the J gene lost 0 bases, with 10 bases spanning the gap. CDR3 size: 15 residues. Germline loops: CDR1 SGHRS, CDR2 YFSETQ. CDR3 residues: CASSLGTEYSYEQYF. In nucleotides, the CDR3 is TGCGCCAGCAGCTTGGGGACAGAGTACTCCTACGAGCAGTACTTC.

The chain employs TRBV5-5 and TRBJ2-3; the D is unclear. Germline assignment: CDR1 SGHKS and CDR2 YYEKEE (reference sequence). This CDR3 is 10 amino acids long. Trimming stripped 6 bases from V and 5 bases from J, with 4 bases between. The CDR3 spells CASIGDTQYF. The CDR3 nucleotides read TGTGCCAGCATCGGAGATACGCAGTATTTT.

The J gene is TRBJ2-3, the V gene TRBV28, with 8 bases identical to TRBD2. Germline lookup yields CDR1 MDHEN and CDR2 SYDVKM. The CDR3 sequence is 18 residues long. V was pared by 2 bases and J by 6 bases, with 16 bases of the junction left unmatched. The CDR3 DNA is TGTGCCAGCAGTTTAAGGGGACTTCTGGGACTAGTGGGGGATACGCAGTATTTT. The encoded protein is CASSLRGLLGLVGDTQYF. The full variable domain, rest sourced from reference TRBV28 and TRBJ2-3, is DVKVTQSSRYLVKRTGEKVFLECVQDMDHENMFWYRQDPGLGLRLIYFSYDVKMKEKGDIPEGYSVSREKKERFSLILESASTNQTSMYLCASSLRGLLGLVGDTQYFGPGTRLTVL.

The V gene is TRBV28, the J gene TRBJ2-3; 8 positions match TRBD2. This CDR3 spans 13 amino acids. The ends lost 5 bases at V and 5 bases at J; junction bases unmatched: 3. CDR1 is MDHEN, CDR2 SYDVKM, per germline. CDR3 sequence (DNA): TGTGCCAGCAGTAGCGGGAGTAAAGATACGCAGTATTTT. Its protein product is CASSSGSKDTQYF.

Comment on this clone: A junction end diverges from the germline sequence, so it may reflect a read error. The chain couples TRBV11-2 to TRBJ2-7, with D uncertain. This CDR3 is 12 amino acids long. Germline V lookup: CDR1 SGHAT, CDR2 FQNNGV. The CDR3 DNA sequence: TGTGCCAGCAGTTTAGCCCTGTACGAGCAGTACTTC. Protein product: CASSLALYEQYF.

Worth noting for this clone: This sample includes further DNA sequences coding for the same CDR3. The rearrangement uses TRBV5-1 and TRBJ2-3; D gene uncertain. From germline, CDR1 is SGHRS and CDR2 YFSETQ. The CDR3 covers 14 residues. Trimming took off 2 bases at V and 1 base at J, with 8 bases between the two ends. In nucleotides, the CDR3 is TGCGCCAGCAGCTTACTACGTGGCACAGATACGCAGTATTTT. It encodes CASSLLRGTDTQYF.

Remarks on this clone: A junction end diverges from the germline sequence, so it may reflect a read error. The gene calls are TRBV7-7 and TRBJ2-7; a weak D match, TRBD2 (6 bases). The CDR3 loop spans 16 amino acids. The germline V gene has CDR1 SSHAT and CDR2 FNYEAQ (reference sequence). The CDR3 sequence: CASSCLSGQGLYEQYF. CDR3 in DNA: TGTGCTAGCAGCTGCCTCTCGGGGCAGGGACTGTACGAGCAGTACTTC.

The chain uses TRBV6-5 and TRBJ2-2; D is unclear. Germline loops: CDR1 MNHEY, CDR2 SVGAGI. This CDR3 is 13 amino acids long. Trimming shortened V by 6 bases and J by 0 bases, and 5 bases separated the two germline ends. CDR3 residues: CASSIANTGELFF. In DNA, the CDR3 is TGTGCCAGCAGCATAGCGAACACCGGGGAGCTGTTTTTT.

J is TRBJ2-1 and V is TRBV5-6; TRBD2 matches 7 bases. The CDR3 runs to 16 residues. Looked up from germline, CDR1 is SGHDT and CDR2 is YYEEEE. The V segment lost 4 bases and the J segment 9 bases; nucleotides outside the gene matches: 16. In nucleotides, the CDR3 is TGTGCCAGCAGCCCTACTAGCGCTACAAGGGTCACTGAGCAGTTCTTC. Protein sequence: CASSPTSATRVTEQFF.